Following are 15 T cell receptor beta chains from one sample sequenced in a study of tumor-infiltrating lymphocytes in primary liver carcinoma. RNA and DNA were co-extracted from roughly 20-30 mg of unsorted bulk tissue. A constant-region primer primed TCR beta cDNA synthesis from roughly 520 ng of total RNA. Generation of the TCR beta libraries relied on three nested multiplex PCR rounds using slightly modified ARM-PCR. Running around 9 cycles apiece, the first two PCR rounds relied on TRBV1-TRBV30 forward primers together with a C-beta reverse primer. Each CDR3 protein gets one entry after TCRdb re-called the multiplex PCR reads with MiXCR. The sample records some 87,000 distinct CDR3 sequences, 68% being singletons. The sequencing sample was made of tumor-adjacent normal liver tissue. The receptors come from a man aged 40-55 years with primary liver carcinoma and hepatitis B virus infection.

This chain connects TRBV29-1 to TRBJ2-7, with D uncertain. The tail of the sequence fits TRBJ2-1 better, so the J call may be wrong. This CDR3 is built from 13 residues. CDR1 and CDR2 (germline): SQVTM, ANQGSEA. Here the CDR3 DNA reads TGCAGCGTTGCAAGCTCAGTGGGCCACGAGCAGTTCTTC. This sequence encodes CSVASSVGHEQFF.

This clonotype turned up a few times. The V call is TRBV20-1, the J call TRBJ2-4; 10 nucleotides align to TRBD2. This CDR3 is 13 amino acids long. Trimming cost V 5 bases and J 6 bases; bases outside gene matches: 4. Germline CDR1 reads DFQATT; CDR2 reads SNEGSKA (reference sequence). For the CDR3, the DNA is TGCAGTGCTCCCACTAGCGGGGTAAACATTCAGTACTTC. Protein: CSAPTSGVNIQYF.

A word on this clonotype: The junction departs from the called germline gene at one end, perhaps through a read error. The chain couples TRBV4-1 to TRBJ2-2; D unresolved. CDR3 length equals 16 residues. Germline V gives CDR1 MGHRA, CDR2 YSYEKL. The CDR3 sequence is CASSHDGVWNSGELFF. As DNA, the CDR3 is TGCGCCAGCAGCCATGATGGGGTTTGGAACTCCGGGGAGCTGTTTTTT.

The rearrangement joins TRBV5-1 to TRBJ1-5, with D perhaps matching TRBD1 (6 bases). The CDR3 is 14 amino acids. Trimming left V 0 bases short and J 4 bases short, with 8 bases between. Germline V gene data show CDR1 as SGHRS and CDR2 as YFSETQ. CDR3 sequence reads: CASSLETGNQPQHF. CDR3 DNA sequence: TGCGCCAGCAGCTTGGAGACAGGAAATCAGCCCCAGCATTTT.

In the case of this clonotype: The junction differs from germline at one of its ends, possibly a read error. The V call is TRBV10-2, the J call TRBJ2-7, with D tentatively TRBD2 (6 bases). This CDR3 region has 15 residues. Germline V gene sequence: CDR1 WSHSY, CDR2 SAAADI. The CDR3 DNA sequence: TGCGCCAGCAGTGTGCTAGCGTCTAGCCCCTACGAGCAGCACTTC. Amino acids: CASSVLASSPYEQHF.

About this clonotype: Without the conserved terminal phenylalanine or tryptophan, this CDR3 likely stems from a read error. The rearrangement joins TRBV4-1 to TRBJ2-3; D is uncertain. V shed 3 bases and J shed 2 bases, with 9 bases lying between them. Germline V CDR1 and CDR2: MGHRA, YSYEKL. The CDR3 contains 14 residues. CDR3 nucleotide sequence: TGCGCCAGCAGCCATCAGGTTAACACAGATACGCAGTATTTG. Its protein product is CASSHQVNTDTQYL.

On this clonotype itself: One end of the junction fails to match germline, which may point to a read error. V gene TRBV10-3 combines with J gene TRBJ1-1, with D hard to call. The CDR3 is 15 amino acids. Germline loops: CDR1 ENHRY, CDR2 SYGVKD. The CDR3 DNA sequence: TGTGCCATCAGTGAGTCGCACATGGAGAACACTGAAGCCTTCTTT. Its protein is CAISESHMENTEAFF.

This chain joins TRBV28 and TRBJ2-7; 10 nucleotides align to TRBD1. V shed 3 bases and J 13 bases; nucleotides not matched to a gene: 12. The CDR3 covers 14 residues. The V gene's germline CDR1 is MDHEN and CDR2 SYDVKM. CDR3 protein: CASSFGDRGPGDYF. For the CDR3, the DNA is TGTGCCAGCAGTTTTGGGGACAGGGGACCTGGGGATTACTTC.

The V call is TRBV10-3, the J call TRBJ1-2, with D perhaps TRBD1 (5 bases). Germline assignment: CDR1 ENHRY and CDR2 SYGVKD. This CDR3 has 15 amino acids. The V end was cut by 2 bases, the J end by 4 bases, with 14 bases between. The CDR3: CAISEGAGTSYGYTF. The CDR3 nucleotides read TGTGCCATCAGTGAGGGGGCAGGGACGAGCTATGGCTACACCTTC.

This clonotype was recorded many times. The chain is built from TRBV6-1 and TRBJ1-4; 7 bases agree with TRBD1. Germline V lookup: CDR1 MNHNS, CDR2 SASEGT. V dropped 7 bases and J dropped 8; count of bases not matched to a gene: 13. The CDR3 runs to 15 residues. This CDR3 reads CASTPRQGQGEKLFF. The DNA for the CDR3 is TGTGCCAGCACCCCTAGACAGGGACAAGGCGAAAAACTGTTTTTT.

A remark on this clonotype: A much larger clone is a single base away; this may be a read error. This chain uses TRBV30 with TRBJ1-1, with D unclear. Germline V gene sequence: CDR1 GTSNPN, CDR2 SVGIG (reference sequence). The CDR3 has 13 amino acids. The CDR3 region is CAWIGEANTVAFF. In DNA form, the CDR3 reads TGTGCCTGGATAGGAGAAGCGAACACTGTAGCTTTCTTT.

The chain combines TRBV5-4 with TRBJ2-1, with a weak D call TRBD2 (6 bases). The CDR3 length is 16 residues. Germline V gives CDR1 SGHNT, CDR2 YYREEE (reference sequence). V was trimmed by 3 bases and J by 6 bases, leaving 19 bases between them. CDR3 DNA sequence: TGTGCCAGCAGCTCCGTGATGACTAGTGGGGGCAATGAGCAGTTCTTC. Translating gives CASSSVMTSGGNEQFF.

As for this clonotype: One junction end disagrees with the germline gene, perhaps due to a read error. J is TRBJ2-7 and V is TRBV12-3 or TRBV12-4; weak D call: TRBD2 (6 bases). The CDR3 spans 13 residues. CDR3 loop: CASRPTGEQEQCF. In nucleotides, the CDR3 is TGTGCCAGTAGGCCCACGGGGGAGCAAGAGCAGTGCTTC.

This clonotype was seen repeatedly, ten times or more. The chain has TRBV6-1 and TRBJ1-5; 9 bases map to TRBD1. V trimming: 1 base; J trimming: 12 bases; junction bases outside the gene matches: 4. This CDR3 spans 13 amino acids. Germline CDR1 is MNHNS and CDR2 is SASEGT. CDR3 residues: CASSEGTGANQHF. In nucleotides, the CDR3 is TGTGCCAGCAGTGAAGGGACAGGGGCGAACCAGCATTTT.

The J gene is TRBJ2-1, the V gene TRBV12-3 or TRBV12-4; possibly TRBD2 for D (6 bases). This CDR3 region has 22 residues. V was shortened by 3 bases and J by 0 bases, with 30 bases between the two germline ends. CDR3 coding DNA: TGTGCCAGCAGTTTTTTTTCGGGACTGCAAACACTCCGGGAGTGCTCCTACAATGAGCAGTTCTTC. Its translation: CASSFFSGLQTLRECSYNEQFF.